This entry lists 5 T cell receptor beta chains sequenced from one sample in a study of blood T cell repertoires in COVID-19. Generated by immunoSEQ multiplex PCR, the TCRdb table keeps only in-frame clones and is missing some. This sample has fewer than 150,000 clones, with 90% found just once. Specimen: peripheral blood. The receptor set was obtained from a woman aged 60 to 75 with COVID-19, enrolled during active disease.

CDR3 in DNA: TGTGCCCGCAACTGTGAGGATAGGGACACCAACTATGGCTACACCTTC. This gives the protein CARNCEDRDTNYGYTF. The chain is built from TRBV2 and TRBJ1-2; TRBD1 might be the D (6 bases). CDR1 and CDR2 from the germline V gene are SNHLY and FYNNEI. The CDR3 runs to 16 residues. Trimming shortened V by 11 bases and J by 2 bases, and 24 bases separated the two germline ends.

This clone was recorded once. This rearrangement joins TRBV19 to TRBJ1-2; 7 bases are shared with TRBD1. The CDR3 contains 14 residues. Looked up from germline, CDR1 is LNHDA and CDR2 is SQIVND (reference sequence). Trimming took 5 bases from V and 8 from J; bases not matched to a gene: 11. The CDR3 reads CASSPGQSRWGYTF. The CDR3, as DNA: TGTGCCAGTAGTCCGGGACAGTCCCGGTGGGGCTACACCTTC. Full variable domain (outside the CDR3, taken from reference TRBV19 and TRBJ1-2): DGGITQSPKYLFRKEGQNVTLSCEQNLNHDAMYWYRQDPGQGLRLIYYSQIVNDFQKGDIAEGYSVSREKKESFPLTVTSAQKNPTAFYLCASSPGQSRWGYTFGSGTRLTVV.

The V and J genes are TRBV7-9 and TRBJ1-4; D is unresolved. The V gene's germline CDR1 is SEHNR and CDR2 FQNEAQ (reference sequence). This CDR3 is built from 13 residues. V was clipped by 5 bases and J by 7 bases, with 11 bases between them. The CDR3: CASSQSGSEKLFF. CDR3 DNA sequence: TGTGCCAGCAGCCAATCCGGGAGTGAAAAACTGTTTTTT. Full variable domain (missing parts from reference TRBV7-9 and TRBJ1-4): DTGVSQNPRHKITKRGQNVTFRCDPISEHNRLYWYRQTLGQGPEFLTYFQNEAQLEKSRLLSDRFSAERPKGSFSTLEIQRTEQGDSAMYLCASSQSGSEKLFFGSGTQLSVL.

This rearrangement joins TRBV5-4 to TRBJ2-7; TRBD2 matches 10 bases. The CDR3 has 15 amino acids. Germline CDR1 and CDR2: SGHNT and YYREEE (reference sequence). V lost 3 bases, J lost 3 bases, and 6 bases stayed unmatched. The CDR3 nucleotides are TGTGCCAGCAGCTCTTTAGCGGGGGGCCTCTACGAGCAGTACTTC. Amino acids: CASSSLAGGLYEQYF.

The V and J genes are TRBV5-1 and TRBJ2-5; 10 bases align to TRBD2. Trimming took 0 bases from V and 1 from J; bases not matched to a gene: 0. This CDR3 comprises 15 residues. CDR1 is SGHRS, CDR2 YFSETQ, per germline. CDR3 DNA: TGCGCCAGCAGCTTGGCTAGCGGGGGCCAAGAGACCCAGTACTTC. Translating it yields CASSLASGGQETQYF.